This TCR beta chain was identified in a study of T cell responses to AZD1222 COVID-19 vaccine. The CDR3 contains 14 residues. V was cut by 3 bases and J by 1 base, with 9 bases left in between. CDR1 is MNHEY and CDR2 is SMNVEV in the germline V gene (reference sequence). Clones were sequenced by immunoSEQ multiplex PCR, and TCRdb holds only the in-frame ones, with some missing. Altogether some 130,000 clones are present, 75% to 90% being singletons, with the ten largest covering over 4%. In regard to this clone: Antigen unknown.

The study, taken as a whole, reports: CD4 TCRs linked to vaccination spanned spike, dominating at 160-218 and 743-854. Scientists sampled the repertoires only once the peak T cell response had passed. Reports say nearly half of spike-specific TCRs go after unmutated variant regions.

The TCR was taken from an adult in good health. The chain is built from TRBV27 and TRBJ1-1; perhaps TRBD1 as D (5 bases). Sequenced material: peripheral blood, taken on day 0 of AZD1222 vaccination. The CDR3 coding sequence is TGTGCCAGCAGTTTGAGGAGGGGGAACACTGAAGCTTTCTTT. It codes for CASSLRRGNTEAFF.